One and the same sample provided the 17 T cell receptor beta chains below, sequenced in a study of T cell responses to AZD1222 COVID-19 vaccine. Libraries were prepared by immunoSEQ multiplex PCR; TCRdb keeps only in-frame clonotypes and omits some of them. Among about 120,000 clones listed, over 75% were seen once. Sequencing was performed on peripheral blood, taken on day 0 of AZD1222 vaccination. These receptors were obtained from an adult in good health.

CDR3 coding DNA: TGTGCCATCAGTGGCGTCCCCGGAGAGAACACCGGGGAGCTGTTTTTT. This translates into CAISGVPGENTGELFF. This sequence joins TRBV10-3 and TRBJ2-2; D call uncertain. The germline CDR1 and CDR2 sequences are ENHRY and SYGVKD. This CDR3 contains 16 residues. Trimming removed 4 bases from V and 1 base from J, with 13 bases in between.

V and J are TRBV4-3 and TRBJ1-1; 7 positions match TRBD1. V gave up 4 bases and J gave up 5 bases; unmatched junction bases: 10. CDR3 size: 15 residues. Per the germline V gene, CDR1 is LGHNA and CDR2 is YSLEER. DNA of the CDR3: TGCGCCAGCAGCCGATTAACAGGGGAAGGGACTGAAGCTTTCTTT. It specifies CASSRLTGEGTEAFF.

The chain is built from TRBV28 and TRBJ2-2, with 9 nucleotides matching TRBD1. Per the germline V gene, CDR1 is MDHEN and CDR2 is SYDVKM. With 7 bases clipped from V and 1 base from J, the junction kept 7 bases outside the gene matches. CDR3 length: 16 residues. The CDR3 DNA reads as TGTGCCAGCATCCCTCGGGGACAGGGGAACACCGGGGAGCTGTTTTTT. Protein: CASIPRGQGNTGELFF. Combining the CDR3 with reference TRBV28 and TRBJ2-2 gives the whole variable domain DVKVTQSSRYLVKRTGEKVFLECVQDMDHENMFWYRQDPGLGLRLIYFSYDVKMKEKGDIPEGYSVSREKKERFSLILESASTNQTSMYLCASIPRGQGNTGELFFGEGSRLTVL.

The chain has TRBV24-1 and TRBJ2-7, with D unresolved. The V gene lost 11 bases and the J gene lost 1 base, with 14 bases spanning the gap. The CDR3 is 13 amino acids. Germline V CDR1 and CDR2: KGHDR, SFDVKD. The DNA of the CDR3 is TGTGCCATCCTCCGCGGACCGTCCTACGAGCAGTACTTC. This sequence encodes CAILRGPSYEQYF.

This chain joins TRBV6-4 and TRBJ2-3; tentative D call: TRBD1 (6 bases). Trimming removed 8 bases at V and 5 bases at J, with 14 bases between. Per the germline V gene, CDR1 is MRHNA and CDR2 is SNTAGT. This CDR3 spans 13 amino acids. The CDR3 loop is CASGGPGGDTQYF. The CDR3 region has the DNA TGTGCCAGCGGGGGCCCAGGCGGAGATACGCAGTATTTT.

The chain links TRBV9 to TRBJ2-3, with 9 bases lining up with TRBD2. V shed 3 bases, J shed 5 bases, and the junction held 4 bases outside the gene matches. Germline V gene data show CDR1 as SGDLS and CDR2 as YYNGEE. This CDR3 has 14 residues. The DNA for the CDR3 is TGTGCCAGCAGCGAGCGGGGGGAGGAAGATACGCAGTATTTT. Protein product: CASSERGEEDTQYF.

This clone was observed a single time. The chain carries TRBV24-1 and TRBJ1-5; D is undetermined. With 1 base removed from V and 5 bases from J, the gap between germline ends came to 8 bases. The V gene's germline CDR1 is KGHDR and CDR2 SFDVKD. The CDR3 is 14 amino acids. CDR3 region: CATSDLNDDQPQHF. CDR3 in DNA: TGTGCCACCAGTGATTTAAATGATGATCAGCCCCAGCATTTT.

The V gene is TRBV30, the J gene TRBJ1-6, with a possible D match to TRBD1 (6 bases). The CDR3 loop spans 16 amino acids. The V end was cut by 2 bases, the J end by 9 bases, with 20 bases between. CDR1 and CDR2 (germline): GTSNPN, SVGIG (reference sequence). In DNA, the CDR3 is TGTGCCTGGAGTCCACTACAACGGGGGGGCGGTTCACCCCTCCACTTT. Amino acid sequence: CAWSPLQRGGGSPLHF.

V gene TRBV18 combines with J gene TRBJ2-3; 10 nucleotides agree with TRBD2. CDR3 length equals 18 residues. With 3 bases clipped from V and 0 bases from J, the junction kept 9 bases outside the gene matches. Per germline, CDR1 KGHSH and CDR2 LQKENI. DNA of the CDR3: TGTGCCAGCTCACCTCGTGGTAGCGGGAGGATTAGCACAGATACGCAGTATTTT. It is translated as CASSPRGSGRISTDTQYF.

As DNA, the CDR3 is TGTGCCAGCAGCCCCCTAGAGACAGAACATGAGCAGTTCTTC. Its protein is CASSPLETEHEQFF. The rearrangement links TRBV7-9 to TRBJ2-1; D is possibly TRBD1 (5 bases). The CDR3 has 14 residues. CDR1 is SEHNR, CDR2 FQNEAQ, per germline (reference sequence). The ends were cut back, 5 bases at V and 8 bases at J, with 16 bases in the middle.

J is TRBJ1-1 and V is TRBV6-2 or TRBV6-3; D is possibly TRBD1 (6 bases). This CDR3 spans 16 amino acids. Germline CDR1 MNHEY, CDR2 SVGEGT. Trimming removed 6 bases at V and 1 base at J, with 18 bases between. Here the CDR3 DNA reads TGTGCCAGCAGCCGAGGCTTCGGGACACAGAACACTGAAGCTTTCTTT. It yields the protein CASSRGFGTQNTEAFF.

The rearrangement links TRBV20-1 to TRBJ1-2; perhaps TRBD1 as D (6 bases). The V end lost 3 bases, the J end lost 4 bases, and 12 bases lay between the germline ends. The CDR3 length is 13 residues. The germline gives CDR1 DFQATT, CDR2 SNEGSKA (reference sequence). The CDR3 loop is CSASEQGGYGYTF. CDR3 nucleotides: TGCAGTGCTAGTGAACAGGGTGGCTATGGCTACACCTTC.

The rearrangement links TRBV5-4 to TRBJ2-7; D gene unclear. The CDR3 runs 12 residues. Trimming took off 0 bases at V and 5 bases at J, with 6 bases between the two ends. CDR1 and CDR2 (germline): SGHNT, YYREEE (reference sequence). CDR3 in amino acids: CASSLGRNEQYF. The DNA for the CDR3 is TGTGCCAGCAGCTTGGGTAGGAACGAGCAGTACTTC.

V usage is TRBV11-2 and J usage is TRBJ2-2; TRBD1 or TRBD2 may be the D gene (5 bases each). There are 13 residues in the CDR3. From germline, CDR1 is SGHAT and CDR2 FQNNGV. The V and J ends lost 1 base and 7 bases respectively, with 7 bases between them. CDR3 DNA sequence: TGTGCCAGCAGCTTAGGGGACGGCGGGGAGCTGTTTTTT. It is translated as CASSLGDGGELFF.

There are a few counts of this clone. V and J are TRBV7-9 and TRBJ2-3; unclear D gene. Germline CDR1 and CDR2: SEHNR and FQNEAQ (reference sequence). CDR3 length equals 13 residues. V lost 3 bases to trimming and J lost 4 bases, with 8 bases between them. In DNA form, the CDR3 reads TGTGCCAGCAGCTTGGGCAGCTCAGATACGCAGTATTTT. Protein sequence: CASSLGSSDTQYF.

This chain uses TRBV7-9 with TRBJ1-3; D gene ambiguous. There are 14 residues in the CDR3. V dropped 2 bases and J dropped 3 bases, with 8 bases sitting between them. Germline-derived CDR1 and CDR2 are SEHNR and FQNEAQ (reference sequence). This CDR3 reads CASSLSGNGNTIYF. The CDR3 DNA is TGTGCCAGCAGCTTATCCGGGAATGGAAACACCATATATTTT.

The rearrangement joins TRBV27 to TRBJ1-6; D remains unclear. Germline CDR1 and CDR2: MNHEY and SMNVEV (reference sequence). The V end lost 3 bases, the J end lost 4 bases, and 10 bases lay between the germline ends. This CDR3 has 15 residues. CDR3 protein: CASSFGKTYNSPLHF. CDR3 in DNA: TGTGCCAGCAGTTTTGGGAAGACGTATAATTCACCCCTCCACTTT.